The 10 T cell receptor beta chains reported below all come from one sample, sequenced in a study of T cell responses to AZD1222 COVID-19 vaccine. The data were produced by immunoSEQ multiplex PCR, yet TCRdb's version contains in-frame clones alone and is incomplete. The sample holds about 37,000 clones, 86% seen once. The specimen comprised peripheral blood, sampled on day 0 of AZD1222 vaccination. These receptors all come from an adult in good health.

CDR3 in amino acids: CASSTGTGLGYTF. The CDR3 nucleotides read TGTGCCAGCAGTACCGGGACAGGGCTTGGCTACACCTTC. The rearrangement links TRBV28 to TRBJ1-2; 9 nucleotides align to TRBD1. CDR3 size: 13 residues. With V trimmed by 5 bases and J by 7 bases, 5 bases remained unmatched. Germline CDR1 reads MDHEN; CDR2 reads SYDVKM.

The CDR3 DNA follows: TGTGCCAGCAGTGAAACCGAGGAACAGTACTTC. Its protein is CASSETEEQYF. The V call is TRBV2, the J call TRBJ2-7; D is undetermined. The germline CDR1 and CDR2 sequences are SNHLY and FYNNEI. V was trimmed by 2 bases and J by 10 bases, leaving 9 bases between them. This CDR3 has 11 residues.

This chain uses TRBV27 with TRBJ1-3; D is undetermined. Per germline, CDR1 MNHEY and CDR2 SMNVEV (reference sequence). The CDR3 is made up of 14 amino acids. Trimming removed 8 bases from V and 2 bases from J, with 13 bases in between. CDR3 sequence (DNA): TGTGCCAGCGCCGATCGGAGCGCTGGAAACACCATATATTTT. Protein: CASADRSAGNTIYF.

This chain joins TRBV6-5 and TRBJ1-1; the match to TRBD1 covers 11 bases. Germline loops: CDR1 MNHEY, CDR2 SVGAGI. The trim removed 5 bases at V and 11 bases at J, leaving 7 bases unmatched. The CDR3 loop spans 13 amino acids. CDR3 amino acids: CASSRTGGTFAFF. CDR3 sequence (DNA): TGTGCCAGCAGTAGGACAGGGGGCACGTTCGCTTTCTTT.

The CDR3 sequence is CASSVGQVLTGELFF. The CDR3 DNA follows: TGTGCCAGCAGCGTAGGGCAGGTTCTTACCGGGGAGCTGTTTTTT. The chain employs TRBV9 and TRBJ2-2; D is unclear. Per germline, CDR1 SGDLS and CDR2 YYNGEE. The CDR3 contains 15 residues. The ends were cut back, 0 bases at V and 5 bases at J, with 11 bases in the middle.

This chain connects TRBV9 to TRBJ2-5; 8 bases are shared with TRBD2. This CDR3 spans 15 amino acids. CDR1 SGDLS and CDR2 YYNGEE come from the germline V gene. The trim removed 10 bases at V and 5 bases at J, leaving 16 bases unmatched. This chain's CDR3 is CARRVGAGGGETQYF. CDR3 DNA sequence: TGTGCCCGCCGCGTCGGGGCGGGGGGCGGGGAGACCCAGTACTTC. Combining the CDR3 with reference TRBV9 and TRBJ2-5 gives the whole variable domain DSGVTQTPKHLITATGQRVTLRCSPRSGDLSVYWYQQSLDQGLQFLIQYYNGEERAKGNILERFSAQQFPDLHSELNLSSLELGDSALYFCARRVGAGGGETQYFGPGTRLLVL.

The CDR3 DNA is TGTGCCAGCAGGCCCCCGGGCCAGGGGGCTGGAAACACCATATATTTT. It is translated as CASRPPGQGAGNTIYF. The V call is TRBV21-1, the J call TRBJ1-3; the table assigns TRBD1, which was not confirmed against the DNA. TRBV21-1 is a pseudogene segment. The CDR3 consists of 16 residues.

The gene calls are TRBV27 and TRBJ2-7; D perhaps matches TRBD1 (5 bases). CDR1 MNHEY and CDR2 SMNVEV come from the germline V gene (reference sequence). The V and J ends lost 2 bases and 2 bases respectively, with 10 bases between them. The CDR3 loop spans 14 amino acids. The CDR3 nucleotides are TGTGCCAGCAGTTTAAGGGGCTTTGCCTACGAGCAGTACTTC. Encoded protein: CASSLRGFAYEQYF.

V and J are TRBV6-1 and TRBJ1-5; 7 positions agree with TRBD1. The CDR3 covers 16 residues. V shed 3 bases and J 3 bases; nucleotides not matched to a gene: 8. Germline CDR1 MNHNS, CDR2 SASEGT. The CDR3 DNA reads TGTGCCAGCAGTGATTGGGGGGACAGTCCCAATCAGCCCCAGCATTTT. Its protein product is CASSDWGDSPNQPQHF.

This chain links TRBV19 with TRBJ2-5; D is perhaps TRBD2 (6 bases). V lost 3 bases, J lost 4 bases, and 9 bases lay in between. CDR1 LNHDA and CDR2 SQIVND come from the germline V gene (reference sequence). CDR3 length: 13 amino acids. CDR3 bases: TGTGCCAGTAGTATTGGAGGGCCAGAGACCCAGTACTTC. Encoded protein: CASSIGGPETQYF.